The sequence of this TCR beta chain was determined in a study of blood T cell repertoires in COVID-19. Background on the study: PBMCs, B-cell-depleted T cells, or T cells provided the cDNA or gDNA that made up the material.

CDR3 length: 13 residues. In germline, CDR1 is SGHTA, CDR2 FQGNSA. V dropped 5 bases and J dropped 5 bases, with 10 bases sitting between them. Assay: immunoSEQ multiplex PCR; the TCRdb copy retains only in-frame clones and omits some. Of roughly 130,000 clones detected, about four fifths appear once; the ten largest clones hold about 17%. The gene calls are TRBV7-2 and TRBJ1-5, with D tentatively TRBD1 (6 bases). The TCR originated in a woman between 50 and 59 years old with acute or convalescent COVID-19. Source material: peripheral blood. The CDR3 loop reads CASSRDTYQPQHF. CDR3 sequence (DNA): TGTGCCAGCAGCCGGGACACTTATCAGCCCCAGCATTTT.